This T cell receptor beta chain was sequenced for a study of control samples from healthy donors and cancer patients. Sequenced by immunoSEQ multiplex PCR; TCRdb stores in-frame clones only, minus some. This table has about 95,000 clones, about 87% appearing once. V was pared by 7 bases and J by 7 bases, with 23 bases between. Looked up from germline, CDR1 is SGHNT and CDR2 is YYREEE (reference sequence). This CDR3 comprises 15 residues. Sequenced input: blood. The rearrangement joins TRBV5-4 to TRBJ1-2, with D possibly TRBD1 on 6 matching bases. The clonotype comes from a woman in her 70s in good health. The CDR3 sequence: CASSFGTQGSSGYTF. The CDR3 DNA sequence: TGTGCCAGCTCCTTCGGAACTCAGGGGAGTAGTGGCTACACCTTC.